What follows describes a single T cell receptor (beta chain). This sample stems from a study of technical replicates of blood from a handful of donors. The CDR3 has 16 amino acids. Germline CDR1 is MRHNA and CDR2 is SNTAGT. V was clipped by 8 bases and J by 6 bases; unmatched bases: 12. Data came from immunoSEQ multiplex PCR; TCRdb stores just in-frame clones and leaves some out. The top ten clones hold 0.3% to 0.45% of a sample with around 90,000 clones, around 94% of them seen once. The V gene is TRBV6-4, the J gene TRBJ2-1; TRBD2 matches 11 bases. The sequenced sample was T cells isolated from PBMCs. The sequence was obtained from a human donor in good health. Written as DNA, the CDR3 is TGTGCCAGCTCAAGAGGGACTAGCGGAATCCTCAATGAGCAGTTCTTC. This translates into CASSRGTSGILNEQFF.